This T cell receptor beta chain was observed in a study of blood T cells in healthy people across ages. The CDR3 runs to 15 residues. Germline lookup yields CDR1 SGHRS and CDR2 YFSETQ. The V gene lost 4 bases and the J gene lost 0 bases, with 11 bases spanning the gap. Primers used in a second PCR of about 6 to 11 cycles were a sample-barcoded 5' primer and a J-beta primer mix. A 12-random-nucleotide template-switch adaptor tagged each cDNA molecule. TCRdb analysed the 5' RACE reads with MiXCR anew, one entry per CDR3 protein. The sample carries about 1,600,000 distinct CDR3 sequences, about 40% recorded once. Healthy Caucasians from Russia aged 6 to 90 served as donors. Isolating PBMCs gave at least 6.5 million of these cells per sample.

The sample comprised blood. This clonotype was obtained from a young woman in good health. This chain links TRBV5-1 with TRBJ1-5; D call uncertain. CDR3 in DNA: TGCGCCAGCAGCCCTGCCGGGAATAGCAATCAGCCCCAGCATTTT. Its protein product is CASSPAGNSNQPQHF. Supplemented by reference TRBV5-1 and TRBJ1-5, the full variable domain reads KAGVTQTPRYLIKTRGQQVTLSCSPISGHRSVSWYQQTPGQGLQFLFEYFSETQRNKGNFPGRFSGRQFSNSRSEMNVSTLELGDSALYLCASSPAGNSNQPQHFGDGTRLSIL.